This TCR beta chain appears in the sequencing data of a study of blood T cell repertoires in COVID-19. On the study more broadly: The United States, Italy and Spain provided the acute and convalescent COVID-19 samples. PBMCs, B-cell-depleted T cells, or T cells were the source of the cDNA or gDNA that made up the material.

CDR1 is SGHDN and CDR2 is FVKESK in the germline V gene. CDR3 length: 18 amino acids. With V trimmed by 1 base and J by 0 bases, 5 bases remained unmatched. Followed longitudinally, the Seattle patients had been enrolled during active infection. Per the original data handling: For nucleated cells, counts were estimated from reference gene primer amplification. Sequencing used immunoSEQ multiplex PCR; TCRdb keeps in-frame clones, though not all of them. The D gene and trimming were derived from the DNA, and the V and J assignments and clone size from that table. The table has about 180,000 clones, about 83% seen once.

This sequence was found in a person between 65 and 79 years old with COVID-19, enrolled during active disease. The sample was peripheral blood. This chain uses TRBV14 with TRBJ2-2; 10 bases agree with TRBD2. The CDR3 nucleotides are TGTGCCAGCAGCCAAGCTTTACTAGCGGGGACGAACACCGGGGAGCTGTTTTTT. Amino acid sequence: CASSQALLAGTNTGELFF.